Listed below are T cell receptor beta chains from one sample, sequenced in a study of blood T cell repertoires in COVID-19. Clones were sequenced by immunoSEQ multiplex PCR, and TCRdb holds only the in-frame ones, with some missing. The sample includes approximately 87,000 clones, around 89% of them seen just once. Input material: peripheral blood. The source is a man between 70 and 80 years old with active or convalescent COVID-19. CDR3s leave out the opening cysteine and the closing phenylalanine or tryptophan.

TRBJ2-1	16	TRBV5-1	ASSLTFGGLAGGNEQF
TRBJ2-1	13	TRBV24-1	ATSPGGRLNNEQF
TRBJ2-7	9	TRBV15	ATSNLYEQY
TRBJ2-3	15	TRBV5-4	ATKGYGTSGSTDTQY
TRBJ2-3	13	TRBV2	ASSEDGRRVDTQY
TRBJ2-7	9	TRBV28	ASSWGGEQY
TRBJ2-2	13	TRBV11-2	ASRPLAGNTGELF
TRBJ2-7	14	TRBV3-1/TRBV3-2	ASSQDGTAPSYEQY
TRBJ1-3	11	TRBV30	AWSVNSGNTIY
TRBJ2-7	19	TRBV23-1	ASSQSTPSPIRTLSSYEQY
TRBJ2-3	13	TRBV28	ASAGADSSTDTQY
TRBJ1-3	14	TRBV10-3	AISVNKGMIGNTIY
TRBJ1-2	12	TRBV2	ASSADRLGYGYT
TRBJ1-6	11	TRBV5-1	ASGQGRGSPLH
TRBJ2-3	13	TRBV28	ASSESGAPTDTQY
TRBJ1-4	13	TRBV6-5	ASSHRQGLKEKLF
TRBJ2-3	11	TRBV29-1	SVGNRERDTQY
TRBJ2-3	11	TRBV5-1	ASSSPYTDTQY
TRBJ2-7	11	TRBV19	ASSPRGPSEQY
TRBJ1-6	17	TRBV4-3	ASSQEYLVGTGGGSPLH
TRBJ1-2	11	TRBV28	ASTRTGPYGYT
TRBJ2-7	10	TRBV3-1/TRBV3-2	ASSQVRYEQY
TRBJ1-1	12	TRBV30	AWSVKRRGTEAF